This is a list of T cell receptor beta chains from one sample in a study of cytomegalovirus exposure and HLA in healthy donors. Here immunoSEQ multiplex PCR was the method, and the copy in TCRdb shows in-frame clones only, minus some. The data hold approximately 160,000 clones, with roughly 79% observed a single time. Source material: PBMCs. These receptors originate from a male donor in good health and CMV-seronegative. Each CDR3 is given with its conserved first and last residue. Fields, in order: D gene, clone size, J gene, V gene, CDR3 protein, CDR3 DNA. A D gene is named only where the DNA matches it firmly. Rows give clone size only sometimes, using once, few, many, or a class for an expanded clone.

>NA|once|TRBJ2-4|TRBV4-3
CASSQEEGGGNIQYF
TGCGCCAGCAGCCAAGAGGAGGGAGGGGGAAACATTCAGTACTTC
>NA|NA|TRBJ1-1|TRBV28
CASSWARVWTEAFF
TGTGCCAGCAGTTGGGCCAGGGTTTGGACTGAAGCTTTCTTT
>NA|NA|TRBJ2-6|TRBV11-3
CASSFTGTGANVLTF
TGTGCCAGCAGCTTCACAGGGACTGGGGCCAACGTCCTGACTTTC
>TRBD2|NA|TRBJ2-3|TRBV7-3
CASSPRGRGTDTQYF
TGTGCCAGCAGCCCCCGCGGGAGGGGCACAGATACGCAGTATTTT
>NA|NA|TRBJ2-3|TRBV5-1
CASSLSGLFTDTQYF
TGCGCCAGCAGCTTGTCAGGACTATTCACAGATACGCAGTATTTT
>TRBD1|NA|TRBJ2-7|TRBV6-5
CASRRAGQATYEQYF
TGTGCCAGCAGAAGGGCGGGACAGGCCACCTACGAGCAGTACTTC
>NA|NA|TRBJ1-2|TRBV18
CASSPSGGYGYTF
TGTGCCAGCTCACCATCCGGGGGCTATGGCTACACCTTC
>NA|NA|TRBJ2-1|TRBV5-4
CASSRLDGEQFF
TGTGCCAGCAGCAGACTAGACGGTGAGCAGTTCTTC
>TRBD1|NA|TRBJ1-1|TRBV6-4
CASSETGGISEAFF
TGTGCCAGCAGTGAGACAGGGGGCATATCTGAAGCTTTCTTT
>NA|NA|TRBJ2-3|TRBV29-1
CSVAAGVPDTQYF
TGCAGCGTTGCGGCAGGGGTGCCAGATACGCAGTATTTT
>NA|NA|TRBJ1-2|TRBV4-3
CASSQDWPGALGYGYTF
TGCGCCAGCAGCCAAGATTGGCCAGGGGCCCTTGGCTATGGCTACACCTTC
>TRBD1|NA|TRBJ1-4|TRBV18
CASSGDRVLEKLFF
TGTGCCAGCTCGGGGGACAGAGTCCTGGAAAAACTGTTTTTT
>NA|NA|TRBJ2-1|TRBV2
CASSEERSSYNEQFF
TGTGCCAGCAGTGAGGAGCGGAGCTCCTACAATGAGCAGTTCTTC
>NA|NA|TRBJ2-2|TRBV6-5
CASSYFSPTGTGELFF
TGTGCCAGCAGTTACTTCTCTCCGACGGGAACCGGGGAGCTGTTTTTT
>TRBD1|NA|TRBJ1-1|TRBV19
CATGGRNTEAFF
TGTGCCACAGGGGGCCGGAACACTGAAGCTTTCTTT
>NA|NA|TRBJ2-2|TRBV7-9
CASSLELNTGELFF
TGTGCCAGCAGCTTAGAACTGAACACCGGGGAGCTGTTTTTT
>TRBD1|once|TRBJ1-2|TRBV27
CASSLQGGNGYTF
TGTGCCAGCAGTTTACAAGGGGGCAATGGCTACACCTTC
>NA|NA|TRBJ1-2|TRBV5-1
CASSLAGNGQLPYGYTF
TGCGCCAGCAGCTTGGCCGGTAATGGACAGCTGCCCTATGGCTACACCTTC
>NA|NA|TRBJ1-2|TRBV2
CASSEARAGARGYTF
TGTGCCAGCAGTGAAGCGAGGGCGGGGGCGAGAGGCTACACCTTC
>NA|NA|TRBJ2-1|TRBV6-5
CASSYKEGPYNEQFF
TGTGCCAGCAGTTACAAGGAGGGCCCCTACAATGAGCAGTTCTTC
>NA|NA|TRBJ2-7|TRBV7-6
CASSSTGPYEQYF
TGTGCCAGCAGCTCGACAGGTCCCTACGAGCAGTACTTC
>NA|once|TRBJ1-1|TRBV6-6
CASSLGGAADTEAFF
TGTGCCAGCAGCCTCGGGGGGGCTGCGGACACTGAAGCTTTCTTT
>TRBD1|NA|TRBJ1-2|TRBV27
CASSSLGTGVYGYGYTF
TGTGCCAGCAGTTCCCTCGGGACAGGGGTTTATGGCTATGGCTACACCTTC
>NA|few|TRBJ1-1|TRBV6-1
CASSEVQGSNTEAFF
TGTGCCAGCAGTGAAGTCCAGGGTTCGAACACTGAAGCTTTCTTT
>TRBD2|NA|TRBJ2-7|TRBV30
CAWSSGSEQYF
TGTGCCTGGAGTAGCGGGAGCGAGCAGTACTTC
>TRBD1|NA|TRBJ2-5|TRBV19
CATRTGGNQETQYF
TGTGCCACCCGGACAGGGGGCAACCAAGAGACCCAGTACTTC
>NA|NA|TRBJ1-1|TRBV30
CAWSVDRGAFF
TGTGCCTGGAGTGTGGACAGAGGAGCTTTCTTT
>NA|NA|TRBJ1-2|TRBV6-1
CASRGGTYGYTF
TGTGCCAGCAGGGGGGGGACATATGGCTACACCTTC
>NA|once|TRBJ2-5|TRBV4-1
CASSHPQDYQETQYF
TGCGCCAGCAGCCATCCACAGGATTACCAAGAGACCCAGTACTTC
>NA|NA|TRBJ2-3|TRBV5-4
CASSRRAQGSTDTQYF
TGTGCCAGCAGCCGACGTGCACAGGGTAGCACAGATACGCAGTATTTT
>NA|NA|TRBJ1-1|TRBV9
CASSVAQGSAAFF
TGTGCCAGCAGCGTAGCACAGGGCTCAGCGGCTTTCTTT
>NA|NA|TRBJ1-5|TRBV6-6
CASRTGFSNQPQHF
TGTGCCAGCAGGACGGGGTTTAGCAATCAGCCCCAGCATTTT
>NA|NA|TRBJ1-2|TRBV7-9
CSSSPVRGQVGEGTF
NA
>TRBD2|NA|TRBJ2-7|TRBV19
CASSSGTSLLREQYF
TGTGCCAGTAGTTCGGGGACTAGCCTCCTCCGCGAGCAGTACTTC
>TRBD1|NA|TRBJ1-1|TRBV5-4
CASSLPLGTGGLNTEAFF
TGTGCCAGCAGCCTCCCCCTAGGGACAGGGGGACTGAACACTGAAGCTTTCTTT
>NA|NA|TRBJ2-7|TRBV7-9
CASSLGQGDGYEQYF
TGTGCCAGCAGCTTGGGGCAGGGTGATGGGTACGAGCAGTACTTC
>TRBD1|few|TRBJ1-1|TRBV7-2
CASSLQGAYTEAFF
TGTGCCAGCAGCTTACAGGGGGCCTACACTGAAGCTTTCTTT
>NA|few|TRBJ1-1|TRBV6-5
CASSEAQGPEAFF
TGTGCCAGCAGTGAAGCTCAGGGTCCTGAAGCTTTCTTT
>TRBD1|NA|TRBJ1-6|TRBV2
CASSAQGARGSPLHF
TGTGCCAGCAGTGCCCAGGGGGCGCGGGGTTCACCCCTCCACTTT
>NA|NA|TRBJ2-7|TRBV15
CATSYGSDYEQYF
TGTGCCACCAGCTACGGTAGCGACTACGAGCAGTACTTC
>TRBD1|NA|TRBJ1-1|TRBV11-2
CASSPRRAGGTTEAFF
TGTGCCAGCAGCCCCCGTAGGGCAGGGGGCACCACTGAAGCTTTCTTT
>NA|once|TRBJ1-2|TRBV2
CASSETGYGYTF
TGTGCCAGCAGTGAGACAGGTTATGGCTACACCTTC
>NA|NA|TRBJ2-7|TRBV5-1
CASSFSGGEQYF
TGCGCCAGCAGCTTTAGCGGAGGCGAGCAGTACTTC
>NA|once|TRBJ2-1|TRBV6-4
CASSEGGENNEQFF
TGTGCCAGCAGTGAGGGGGGTGAAAACAATGAGCAGTTCTTC
>NA|NA|TRBJ2-5|TRBV5-6
CASSQTGGETQYF
TGTGCCAGCAGCCAGACAGGAGGAGAGACCCAGTACTTC
>TRBD2|NA|TRBJ2-1|TRBV27
CASSLGLAGYNEQFF
TGTGCCAGCAGTTTAGGGCTAGCGGGGTACAATGAGCAGTTCTTC
>TRBD1|few|TRBJ1-1|TRBV7-9
CASSLTGEVWDTEAFF
TGTGCCAGCAGCTTAACAGGGGAAGTCTGGGACACTGAAGCTTTCTTT
>TRBD1|NA|TRBJ1-2|TRBV11-2
CASSRDRVTANYGYTF
TGTGCCAGCAGCCGGGACAGGGTGACAGCTAACTATGGCTACACCTTC
>TRBD2|NA|TRBJ2-3|TRBV19
CASSIPSGRPTDTQYF
TGTGCCAGTAGTATACCGAGCGGGAGGCCCACAGATACGCAGTATTTT
>TRBD1|once|TRBJ2-5|TRBV6-1
CASSEAGTGMEETQYF
TGTGCCAGCAGTGAAGCCGGGACAGGGATGGAGGAGACCCAGTACTTC
>NA|NA|TRBJ2-3|TRBV4-3
CASSRGRTDTQYF
TGCGCCAGCAGCCGAGGCCGCACAGATACGCAGTATTTT
>NA|NA|TRBJ2-3|TRBV27
CASSFIRGTDTQYF
TGTGCCAGCAGTTTCATTCGCGGCACAGATACGCAGTATTTT